What follows are 24 T cell receptor beta chains derived from one specimen sequenced in a study of vaccination effects on CD4 cells after COVID-19. Assay used: immunoSEQ multiplex PCR; TCRdb lists only in-frame clones, some missing. The repertoire includes 65,000 to 75,000 clones, around 69% of them detected once, and roughly 1.4% sits in the top ten. For these TCRs, the target antigens are not known. Within the ViraFEST assay, antigen-specific CD4+ T cells underwent expansion with viral peptide pools prior to sequencing. Isolating CD4+ T cells followed around nine days of culture. Two doses of BNT162b2 or mRNA-1273 vaccine were administered to participants. Specimen: CD4+ T cells from PBMCs cultured with HCoV-229E spike peptides, collected after COVID-19 vaccination. The source of these receptors is a human donor who received a COVID-19 vaccine.

This CDR3 reads CASSHSSLRGGELFF. CDR3 nucleotides: TGTGCCAGCAGCCATTCAAGCCTGAGAGGCGGGGAGCTGTTTTTT. The V gene is TRBV3-1 (or the pseudogene TRBV3-2), the J gene TRBJ2-2; D remains unclear. V lost 3 bases to trimming and J lost 7 bases, with 15 bases between them. The CDR3 length is 15 residues. Germline V CDR1 and CDR2: LGHDT, YNNKEL (reference sequence).

CDR3 nucleotides: TGCGCCAGCAGCCCTGGACAAGGGGATGGCTACACCTTC. The encoded protein is CASSPGQGDGYTF. The genes are TRBV5-1 and TRBJ1-2, with TRBD1 as a possible D gene (5 bases). Trimming took off 4 bases at V and 6 bases at J, with 13 bases between the two ends. CDR1 and CDR2 (germline): SGHRS, YFSETQ. The CDR3 spans 13 residues.

V usage is TRBV7-2 and J usage is TRBJ2-3, with TRBD1 matching 7 bases. This CDR3 spans 15 amino acids. CDR1 is SGHTA, CDR2 FQGNSA, per germline. J lost 5 bases, V lost 1 base, and 6 bases had no gene match. The CDR3 loop is CASSLGPGGVDTQYF. The CDR3 bases are TGTGCCAGCAGCTTAGGGCCAGGGGGAGTAGATACGCAGTATTTT.

The rearrangement links TRBV29-1 to TRBJ1-4, with 11 bases identical to TRBD1. The CDR3 spans 13 residues. Germline V CDR1 and CDR2: SQVTM, ANQGSEA. Trimming removed 3 bases from V and 7 bases from J; junction bases left unmatched: 1. As DNA, the CDR3 is TGCAGCGTTGAGGGGACAGGGGGTGAAAAACTGTTTTTT. This sequence encodes CSVEGTGGEKLFF.

This chain connects TRBV5-4 to TRBJ2-2, with D possibly called TRBD1 or TRBD2 (5 bases each). Trimming took off 0 bases at V and 8 bases at J, with 8 bases between the two ends. CDR1 is SGHNT and CDR2 is YYREEE in the germline V gene (reference sequence). The CDR3 is 13 amino acids. The CDR3: CASSLAGLGELFF. For the CDR3, the DNA is TGTGCCAGCAGCTTGGCGGGGCTGGGGGAGCTGTTTTTT.

In this sample, this clone turned up once. The V and J genes are TRBV4-3 and TRBJ1-5, with a possible D match to TRBD1 (5 bases). From germline, CDR1 is LGHNA and CDR2 YSLEER. V was cut by 0 bases and J by 8 bases, with 23 bases left in between. The CDR3 totals 18 residues. CDR3: CASSQDLGGGGVDEPQHF. Written as DNA, the CDR3 is TGCGCCAGCAGCCAAGACTTGGGCGGGGGAGGGGTCGATGAGCCCCAGCATTTT.

This chain joins TRBV28 and TRBJ1-1, with 11 bases fitting TRBD1. Germline V lookup: CDR1 MDHEN, CDR2 SYDVKM. The CDR3 runs 15 residues. Trimming cost V 4 bases and J 4 bases; bases outside gene matches: 5. The CDR3 sequence is CASSSAGTGGTEAFF. DNA for the CDR3: TGTGCCAGCAGTTCGGCAGGGACAGGGGGCACTGAAGCTTTCTTT. The complete variable domain, with remaining parts taken from reference TRBV28 and TRBJ1-1, reads DVKVTQSSRYLVKRTGEKVFLECVQDMDHENMFWYRQDPGLGLRLIYFSYDVKMKEKGDIPEGYSVSREKKERFSLILESASTNQTSMYLCASSSAGTGGTEAFFGQGTRLTVV.

The J gene is TRBJ2-6, the V gene TRBV29-1; TRBD1 agrees at 9 bases. Germline CDR1 reads SQVTM; CDR2 reads ANQGSEA. V shed 6 bases and J 4 bases; nucleotides not matched to a gene: 7. CDR3 length equals 15 residues. The CDR3 is CSVTGGAGGANVLTF. The CDR3 bases are TGCAGCGTCACAGGGGGCGCGGGAGGGGCCAACGTCCTGACTTTC.

This clone was detected only a few times. As DNA, the CDR3 is TGTGCCAGCAGTGAAGAATGGGGAGGGGGTAATTCACCCCTCCACTTT. Protein product: CASSEEWGGGNSPLHF. This chain uses TRBV6-1 with TRBJ1-6; D possibly corresponds to TRBD1 (6 bases). V was pared by 1 base and J by 6 bases, with 13 bases between. The CDR3 loop spans 16 amino acids. CDR1 and CDR2 (germline): MNHNS, SASEGT.

This chain links TRBV15 with TRBJ2-7; TRBD2 matches 11 bases. The V gene's germline CDR1 is LNHNV and CDR2 YYDKDF (reference sequence). The length of the CDR3 is 15 residues. The ends lost 0 bases at V and 4 bases at J; junction bases unmatched: 2. The CDR3 sequence: CATSRDIAGGYEQYV. CDR3 bases: TGTGCCACCAGCAGAGATATAGCGGGGGGGTACGAGCAGTACGTC.

This clone was seen a few times. This chain connects TRBV2 to TRBJ1-2; 9 bases fit TRBD1. After removal of 7 bases from V and 8 bases from J, the junction contained 8 bases not matched to a gene. Germline V gene sequence: CDR1 SNHLY, CDR2 FYNNEI. The CDR3 has 13 amino acids. This chain's CDR3 is CASTGTGIEGYTF. In nucleotides, the CDR3 is TGTGCCAGCACCGGGACAGGGATCGAGGGCTACACCTTC.

J is TRBJ2-3 and V is TRBV3-1 (or the pseudogene TRBV3-2), with D tentatively TRBD1 (6 bases). V lost 4 bases and J lost 1, with 12 bases in between. The CDR3 totals 15 residues. Germline V gene data show CDR1 as LGHDT and CDR2 as YNNKEL (reference sequence). Here the CDR3 DNA reads TGTGCCAGCAGCCTACAGGGTTTGGGCACAGATACGCAGTATTTT. It encodes CASSLQGLGTDTQYF.

Here the CDR3 DNA reads TGTGCCAGCAGAGGGTCAAAAAGTCGCACCTTC. As protein: CASRGSKSRTF. The rearrangement links TRBV28 to TRBJ1-2; no clear D gene. Per the germline V gene, CDR1 is MDHEN and CDR2 is SYDVKM. The CDR3 sequence is 11 residues long. V was trimmed by 6 bases and J by 13 bases, leaving 15 bases between them.

The table lists this clone with a few counts. The chain links TRBV7-9 to TRBJ1-3, with D perhaps TRBD1 (6 bases). Per germline, CDR1 SEHNR and CDR2 FQNEAQ (reference sequence). This CDR3 spans 14 amino acids. The V and J ends lost 3 bases and 4 bases respectively, with 10 bases between them. CDR3 amino acids: CASSFGTLGNTIYF. The CDR3 nucleotides are TGTGCCAGCAGCTTCGGGACACTCGGAAACACCATATATTTT. Using reference TRBV7-9 and TRBJ1-3 for the parts outside the CDR3, the full variable domain is DTGVSQNPRHKITKRGQNVTFRCDPISEHNRLYWYRQTLGQGPEFLTYFQNEAQLEKSRLLSDRFSAERPKGSFSTLEIQRTEQGDSAMYLCASSFGTLGNTIYFGEGSWLTVV.

A few counts support this clone. The chain uses TRBV25-1 and TRBJ2-1, with 11 bases lining up with TRBD2. The CDR3 runs to 16 residues. Germline CDR1 is MGHDK and CDR2 is SYGVNS. Trimming took 5 bases from V and 4 from J; bases not matched to a gene: 7. The CDR3 nucleotides are TGTGCCAGCAGTCCAAGACTAGCGGGGCTATACAATGAGCAGTTCTTC. Encoded protein: CASSPRLAGLYNEQFF. The complete variable domain, with remaining parts taken from reference TRBV25-1 and TRBJ2-1, reads EADIYQTPRYLVIGTGKKITLECSQTMGHDKMYWYQQDPGMELHLIHYSYGVNSTEKGDLSSESTVSRIRTEHFPLTLESARPSHTSQYLCASSPRLAGLYNEQFFGPGTRLTVL.

This rearrangement joins TRBV15 to TRBJ1-1; TRBD1 aligns across 9 bases. V lost 1 base and J lost 1; bases outside the gene matches: 7. CDR1 is LNHNV and CDR2 is YYDKDF in the germline V gene (reference sequence). CDR3 length: 17 residues. CDR3 DNA sequence: TGTGCCACCAGCAGAGTCGTGGGACAGGGAGGGAACACTGAAGCTTTCTTT. The encoded protein is CATSRVVGQGGNTEAFF.

The CDR3 nucleotides read TGCGCCAGCAGCGACGTGCCTAGCGGGGGTGGCACAGATACGCAGTATTTT. Its translation: CASSDVPSGGGTDTQYF. This chain joins TRBV5-1 and TRBJ2-3; 10 nucleotides line up with TRBD2. This CDR3 is 17 amino acids long. Trimming removed 4 bases from V and 1 base from J; junction bases left unmatched: 9. Germline CDR1 SGHRS, CDR2 YFSETQ.

The gene calls are TRBV24-1 and TRBJ2-2, with a possible D match to TRBD1 (5 bases). Germline CDR1 KGHDR, CDR2 SFDVKD. The V and J ends lost 6 bases and 0 bases respectively, with 7 bases between them. The CDR3 loop spans 14 amino acids. CDR3 in amino acids: CATSWGPNTGELFF. The CDR3 DNA is TGTGCCACCAGTTGGGGCCCGAACACCGGGGAGCTGTTTTTT.

V is TRBV5-1 and J is TRBJ2-3; TRBD1 matches 12 bases. Germline loops: CDR1 SGHRS, CDR2 YFSETQ. V lost 0 bases to trimming and J lost 6 bases; unmatched junction nucleotides: 2. CDR3 length: 15 amino acids. CDR3 sequence: CASSLGGTGGDTQYF. The CDR3 bases are TGCGCCAGCAGCTTGGGTGGGACAGGGGGCGATACGCAGTATTTT. Complete variable domain (other parts from reference TRBV5-1 and TRBJ2-3): KAGVTQTPRYLIKTRGQQVTLSCSPISGHRSVSWYQQTPGQGLQFLFEYFSETQRNKGNFPGRFSGRQFSNSRSEMNVSTLELGDSALYLCASSLGGTGGDTQYFGPGTRLTVL.

This sequence joins TRBV6-6 and TRBJ1-1; the D is unclear. Between the trimmed V and J ends, which lost 2 bases and 1 base, there was a span of 8 bases. Germline loops: CDR1 MNHNY, CDR2 SVGAGI (reference sequence). The CDR3 extends over 14 amino acids. CDR3 nucleotide sequence: TGTGCCAGCAGTTACGCTCAGAGGAACACTGAAGCTTTCTTT. It translates to CASSYAQRNTEAFF.

The chain combines TRBV3-1 (or the pseudogene TRBV3-2) with TRBJ1-5, with D hard to call. The CDR3 consists of 13 residues. Trimming cost V 0 bases and J 7 bases, with 7 bases left between them. Germline assignment: CDR1 LGHDT and CDR2 YNNKEL (reference sequence). The chain's CDR3 is CASSQDIAQPQHF. In DNA, the CDR3 is TGTGCCAGCAGCCAAGATATCGCACAGCCCCAGCATTTT.

This chain joins TRBV3-1 (or the pseudogene TRBV3-2) and TRBJ1-1, with a tentative D call TRBD1 (6 bases). The V end lost 3 bases, the J end lost 4 bases, and 9 bases lay between the germline ends. The length of the CDR3 is 13 residues. Looked up from germline, CDR1 is LGHDT and CDR2 is YNNKEL (reference sequence). DNA for the CDR3: TGTGCCAGCAGCCAGGGGGCGGGCACTGAAGCTTTCTTT. Protein product: CASSQGAGTEAFF.

The rearrangement joins TRBV9 to TRBJ2-5; 15 bases line up with TRBD2. Trimming at V came to 3 bases and at J to 5 bases, leaving 8 bases not matched to a gene. The CDR3 is made up of 17 amino acids. The germline V gene has CDR1 SGDLS and CDR2 YYNGEE. The CDR3 sequence is CASSDGTSGGFRETQYF. The CDR3 bases are TGTGCCAGCAGCGACGGGACTAGCGGGGGGTTCAGGGAGACCCAGTACTTC.

The gene calls are TRBV2 and TRBJ2-5; no clear D. With 8 bases removed from V and 2 bases from J, the gap between germline ends came to 6 bases. Per the germline V gene, CDR1 is SNHLY and CDR2 is FYNNEI. The CDR3 has 11 amino acids. DNA for the CDR3: TGTGCCAGCTCAATTCAAGAGACCCAGTACTTC. This translates into CASSIQETQYF.